The rows below give T cell receptor beta chains drawn from one sample of a study of blood T cell repertoires in COVID-19. Libraries were prepared by immunoSEQ multiplex PCR; TCRdb keeps only in-frame clonotypes and omits some of them. The data show fewer than 150,000 clones, more than 70% seen once. Sequences were obtained from peripheral blood. Receptor source: an older woman who had recovered from COVID-19. The CDR3 runs from the conserved cysteine through the conserved F or W. The D gene is left open where the match is weak. The size of a clone is reported for some rows only, either as once, few or many, or as a class for expanded clones.

abundance | j_gene | d_gene | v_gene | CDR3aa | CDR3nt
once | TRBJ1-2 | TRBD1 | TRBV5-1 | CASSPRYRGNYGYTF | TGCGCCAGCAGTCCCCGATACAGGGGTAACTATGGCTACACCTTC
- | TRBJ2-1 | - | TRBV5-1 | CASSPGGLFNEQFF | TGCGCCAGCAGCCCCGGGGGACTTTTCAATGAGCAGTTCTTC
- | TRBJ2-7 | - | TRBV18 | CASSPGEEQYF | TGTGCCAGCTCACCAGGGGAGGAGCAGTACTTC
once | TRBJ1-1 | - | TRBV7-2 | CASSLDPGYNTEAFF | TGTGCCAGCAGCTTAGATCCGGGATATAACACTGAAGCTTTCTTT
- | TRBJ1-5 | TRBD1 | TRBV11-2 | CASSRGQGGQPQHF | TGTGCCAGCAGCCGGGGACAGGGAGGGCAGCCCCAGCATTTT
- | TRBJ2-2 | - | TRBV25-1 | CASRDRNTGELFF | TGTGCCAGCCGAGACAGGAACACCGGGGAGCTGTTTTTT
- | TRBJ1-4 | TRBD1 | TRBV4-3 | CASSQQGTGALGEKLFF | TGCGCCAGCAGCCAACAGGGGACAGGGGCCCTAGGCGAAAAACTGTTTTTT
- | TRBJ1-5 | TRBD1 | TRBV28 | CASNSGGRGRFGQPQHF | TGTGCCAGCAATTCGGGGGGGAGGGGGCGCTTCGGTCAGCCCCAGCATTTT
- | TRBJ2-3 | - | TRBV6-2/TRBV6-3 | CASTPRGKEQYF | TGTGCCAGCACCCCGAGGGGGAAGGAGCAGTATTTT
- | TRBJ2-2 | - | TRBV6-2/TRBV6-3 | CASSYRGGRGELFF | TGTGCCAGCAGTTACCGGGGTGGCCGCGGGGAGCTGTTTTTT
- | TRBJ1-2 | TRBD1 | TRBV6-5 | CASSYWTGWAGYTF | TGTGCCAGCAGTTACTGGACAGGGTGGGCTGGCTACACCTTC
- | TRBJ1-3 | - | TRBV2 | CASSGGGDTIYF | TGTGCCAGCAGTGGAGGGGGAGACACCATATATTTT
- | TRBJ1-1 | - | TRBV7-3 | CASRETVNTEAFF | TGTGCCAGCAGAGAGACTGTGAACACTGAAGCTTTCTTT
- | TRBJ1-3 | - | TRBV6-2/TRBV6-3 | CASSSAVRNTIYF | TGTGCCAGCAGCAGCGCAGTCAGAAACACCATATATTTT
- | TRBJ1-5 | - | TRBV28 | CASTLRRGNQPQHF | TGTGCCAGCACCCTTCGGAGAGGGAATCAGCCCCAGCATTTT
- | TRBJ1-5 | - | TRBV4-2 | CASSQEVSGGRYNQPQHF | TGTGCCAGCAGCCAAGAAGTATCGGGGGGGCGTTACAATCAGCCCCAGCATTTT
- | TRBJ2-1 | - | TRBV9 | CASSEVGLVYNEQFF | TGTGCCAGCAGCGAAGTGGGACTGGTATACAATGAGCAGTTCTTC
- | TRBJ1-4 | TRBD1 | TRBV6-6 | CASRPGQGGIEKLFF | TGTGCCAGCAGACCTGGACAGGGTGGGATTGAAAAACTGTTTTTT
- | TRBJ2-7 | TRBD1 | TRBV3-1/TRBV3-2 | CASSQGTGGGSYEQYF | TGTGCCAGCAGCCAAGGGACAGGGGGCGGCTCCTACGAGCAGTACTTC
- | TRBJ2-3 | TRBD2 | TRBV11-2 | CASSIGLAQNTDTQYF | TGTGCCAGCAGCATCGGACTAGCGCAAAACACAGATACGCAGTATTTT
- | TRBJ2-7 | TRBD1 | TRBV6-6 | CASSYAGTGFGYEQYF | TGTGCCAGCAGTTACGCCGGGACAGGGTTCGGCTACGAGCAGTACTTC
- | TRBJ2-1 | TRBD2 | TRBV27 | CASSPRLAADNEQFF | TGTGCCAGCAGTCCCCGACTAGCGGCTGACAATGAGCAGTTCTTC
once | TRBJ2-2 | TRBD1 | TRBV30 | CAGQGAAGELFF | TGTGCCGGACAGGGGGCGGCCGGGGAGCTGTTTTTT
- | TRBJ2-5 | - | TRBV2 | CASTQGETQYF | TGTGCCAGCACGCAGGGGGAGACCCAGTACTTC
- | TRBJ2-7 | TRBD2 | TRBV4-3 | CASSQDPSGRAYEQYF | TGCGCCAGCAGCCAAGATCCTAGCGGGAGGGCCTACGAGCAGTACTTC
- | TRBJ2-4 | TRBD2 | TRBV7-9 | CASSSSSGRDIQYF | TGTGCCAGCAGCTCTAGCAGCGGGAGGGACATTCAGTACTTC
- | TRBJ1-3 | - | TRBV9 | CASSAGVPGDTIYF | TGTGCCAGCAGCGCGGGGGTTCCGGGGGACACCATATATTTT
- | TRBJ2-7 | - | TRBV11-2 | CASSLLPSSYEQYF | TGTGCCAGCAGCTTATTGCCCAGCTCCTACGAGCAGTACTTC
- | TRBJ2-5 | TRBD2 | TRBV19 | CASSRLAGVRYQETQYF | TGTGCCAGTAGTCGGCTAGCGGGAGTCCGGTACCAAGAGACCCAGTACTTC
few | TRBJ2-3 | TRBD1 | TRBV5-8 | CASSWDRGTDTQYF | TGTGCCAGCAGCTGGGACAGGGGTACAGATACGCAGTATTTT
- | TRBJ2-7 | - | TRBV5-1 | CASSQTGPSYEQYF | TGCGCCAGCAGCCAGACAGGACCCTCCTACGAGCAGTACTTC
- | TRBJ2-5 | - | TRBV7-2 | CASSLGAGAQETQYF | TGTGCCAGCAGCTTAGGCGCAGGGGCGCAAGAGACCCAGTACTTC
- | TRBJ2-1 | - | TRBV4-2 | CASSQVLGLGSPFF | TGTGCCAGCAGCCAAGTTCTGGGCCTAGGGAGCCCCTTCTTC
few | TRBJ1-1 | - | TRBV5-1 | CASSYGLETEAFF | TGCGCCAGCAGCTATGGACTGGAGACTGAAGCTTTCTTT
- | TRBJ1-6 | TRBD1 | TRBV28 | CASSFETGNSSPLHF | TGTGCCAGCAGTTTCGAGACAGGGAATTCTTCACCCCTCCACTTT
- | TRBJ2-4 | - | TRBV28 | CASRIRAAVSPAKNIQYF | TGTGCCAGCAGGATCAGGGCAGCAGTGTCCCCGGCCAAAAACATTCAGTACTTC
- | TRBJ1-6 | - | TRBV6-5 | CASSYSVHIGVALHF | TGTGCCAGCAGTTACTCCGTCCATATCGGAGTAGCCCTCCACTTT
- | TRBJ2-1 | TRBD2 | TRBV10-3 | CAISAQARLAGGGEQFF | TGTGCCATCAGTGCCCAGGCCCGACTAGCGGGAGGCGGTGAGCAGTTCTTC
- | TRBJ2-3 | TRBD2 | TRBV7-8 | CASSTRGGGSTDTQYF | TGTGCCAGCAGCACAAGGGGCGGGGGGAGCACAGATACGCAGTATTTT
- | TRBJ1-1 | TRBD1 | TRBV6-2/TRBV6-3 | CASSSTGGMTEAFF | TGTGCCAGCAGTTCGACAGGGGGGATGACTGAAGCTTTCTTT